These 17 T cell receptor beta chains came from one sample sequenced in a study of cytomegalovirus exposure and HLA in healthy donors. The method was immunoSEQ multiplex PCR; TCRdb's version includes in-frame clones alone and lacks a portion of them. Of 150,000 to 200,000 clones listed, 80% to 90% are singletons. The sequenced sample was PBMCs. The source of these receptors is a woman between 25 and 40 years old in good health and CMV-seropositive.

For this clone: Other DNA sequences in this specimen translate into the identical CDR3. The rearrangement uses TRBV5-1 and TRBJ1-1; D unclear. The V gene's germline CDR1 is SGHRS and CDR2 YFSETQ. V shed 0 bases and J shed 1 base, with 4 bases lying between them. CDR3 length: 13 residues. The chain's CDR3 is CASSLDRNTEAFF. The CDR3 DNA reads as TGCGCCAGCAGCTTGGATAGGAACACTGAAGCTTTCTTT.

The chain is built from TRBV4-2 and TRBJ2-7; TRBD2 might be the D (6 bases). CDR1 is LGHNA and CDR2 is YNFKEQ in the germline V gene. With 4 bases removed from V and 6 bases from J, the gap between germline ends came to 19 bases. CDR3 length equals 15 residues. The CDR3 here is CASSPQRFGGAEQYF. CDR3 nucleotide sequence: TGTGCCAGCAGCCCACAACGGTTCGGCGGGGCCGAGCAGTACTTC.

This chain connects TRBV7-2 to TRBJ2-1; the D gene is possibly TRBD2 (5 bases). V lost 1 base and J lost 2, with 6 bases in between. CDR1 is SGHTA and CDR2 is FQGNSA in the germline V gene. The CDR3 consists of 14 residues. CDR3 nucleotides: TGTGCCAGCAGCTTAGGCGGGCCCTACAATGAGCAGTTCTTC. It translates to CASSLGGPYNEQFF.

V gene TRBV9 combines with J gene TRBJ2-4; D is ambiguous. CDR1 is SGDLS and CDR2 is YYNGEE in the germline V gene. Between the trimmed V and J ends, which lost 7 bases and 2 bases, there was a span of 10 bases. This CDR3 region has 13 residues. CDR3 protein: CASGPLTKNIQYF. DNA of the CDR3: TGTGCCAGCGGGCCTCTTACCAAAAACATTCAGTACTTC.

This rearrangement joins TRBV27 to TRBJ2-7; TRBD2 might be the D (6 bases). The ends were cut back, 0 bases at V and 0 bases at J, with 6 bases in the middle. CDR1 and CDR2 (germline): MNHEY, SMNVEV (reference sequence). The CDR3 loop spans 14 amino acids. Here the CDR3 reads CASSLSRDSYEQYF. In nucleotides, the CDR3 is TGTGCCAGCAGTTTATCGCGGGACTCCTACGAGCAGTACTTC.

This chain connects TRBV27 to TRBJ1-5; 7 nucleotides agree with TRBD1. The V segment lost 6 bases and the J segment 3 bases; nucleotides outside the gene matches: 5. CDR1 MNHEY and CDR2 SMNVEV come from the germline V gene (reference sequence). The CDR3 loop spans 14 amino acids. The CDR3 nucleotides are TGTGCCAGCAGCGGGACAGCCGTCAATCAGCCCCAGCATTTT. This codes for CASSGTAVNQPQHF.

The chain recombines TRBV28 with TRBJ1-1; TRBD1 aligns across 7 bases. V lost 6 bases, J lost 5 bases, and 9 bases stayed unmatched. This CDR3 spans 14 amino acids. From germline, CDR1 is MDHEN and CDR2 SYDVKM. CDR3 residues: CASRDIQGRTEAFF. The DNA for the CDR3 is TGTGCCAGCAGAGACATACAGGGGCGGACTGAAGCTTTCTTT.

The V and J genes are TRBV29-1 and TRBJ2-1; TRBD2 agrees at 9 bases. The length of the CDR3 is 15 residues. From germline, CDR1 is SQVTM and CDR2 ANQGSEA. V was clipped by 5 bases and J by 9 bases; unmatched bases: 14. For the CDR3, the DNA is TGCAGCGTTTCTGAGGGGGCGGGAGGGCCTATTGAGCAGTTCTTC. The encoded protein is CSVSEGAGGPIEQFF.

This clone was detected once. The J gene is TRBJ2-7, the V gene TRBV5-1, with 11 nucleotides matching TRBD1. The CDR3 has 16 residues. Germline-derived CDR1 and CDR2 are SGHRS and YFSETQ. The trim removed 0 bases at V and 12 bases at J, leaving 14 bases unmatched. CDR3 coding DNA: TGCGCCAGCAGCTTGGAGATATCGGGACAGGGGGTTTATAGGTACTTC. Amino acids: CASSLEISGQGVYRYF.

The gene calls are TRBV5-6 and TRBJ2-7; 7 nucleotides line up with TRBD2. The germline V gene has CDR1 SGHDT and CDR2 YYEEEE. The CDR3 sequence is 14 residues long. Trimming cost V 2 bases and J 6 bases; bases outside gene matches: 8. The CDR3 sequence is CASSFRMGGSEQYF. As DNA, the CDR3 is TGTGCCAGCAGCTTTCGGATGGGCGGGAGCGAGCAGTACTTC.

This chain links TRBV21-1 with TRBJ1-2; no DNA check was done on the table's D call, TRBD1. TRBV21-1 is an annotated pseudogene. The CDR3 is 14 amino acids. CDR3 region: CASSKGRNTYGYTF. In DNA form, the CDR3 reads TGTGCCAGCAGCAAAGGCAGGAATACGTATGGCTACACCTTC.

This clone was counted only a few times. The CDR3 bases are TGTGCCACCTCGACAGGGGGCGAGGGCCAGCCCCAGCATTTT. This gives the protein CATSTGGEGQPQHF. The chain employs TRBV19 and TRBJ1-5; 10 bases map to TRBD1. The V segment lost 10 bases and the J segment 7 bases; nucleotides outside the gene matches: 10. CDR3 length: 14 residues. Per germline, CDR1 LNHDA and CDR2 SQIVND (reference sequence).

J is TRBJ1-3 and V is TRBV25-1; the D gene is possibly TRBD1 (6 bases). The CDR3 is made up of 15 amino acids. The germline CDR1 and CDR2 sequences are MGHDK and SYGVNS. Deletions cut 3 bases from V and 4 bases from J, with 13 bases between. The CDR3 here is CASSDRGALGNTIYF. In nucleotides, the CDR3 is TGTGCCAGCAGTGATCGGGGGGCTCTGGGAAACACCATATATTTT. Full variable domain (missing parts from reference TRBV25-1 and TRBJ1-3): EADIYQTPRYLVIGTGKKITLECSQTMGHDKMYWYQQDPGMELHLIHYSYGVNSTEKGDLSSESTVSRIRTEHFPLTLESARPSHTSQYLCASSDRGALGNTIYFGEGSWLTVV.

This chain links TRBV5-6 with TRBJ1-1; tentative D call: TRBD1 (5 bases). The CDR3 totals 16 residues. The germline gives CDR1 SGHDT, CDR2 YYEEEE. Trimming shortened V by 1 base and J by 1 base, and 14 bases separated the two germline ends. CDR3 in amino acids: CASSLFLMQGNTEAFF. CDR3 DNA sequence: TGTGCCAGCAGCTTGTTCCTGATGCAGGGGAACACTGAAGCTTTCTTT.

The chain links TRBV7-6 to TRBJ2-1, with 11 bases matching TRBD2. The ends lost 1 base at V and 2 bases at J; junction bases unmatched: 4. Germline CDR1 is SGHVS and CDR2 is FNYEAQ. This CDR3 is 17 amino acids long. CDR3 sequence: CASSLGYSGRAYNEQFF. CDR3 in DNA: TGTGCCAGCAGCTTAGGTTATAGCGGGAGGGCCTACAATGAGCAGTTCTTC.

V is TRBV19 and J is TRBJ1-1, with D possibly matching TRBD1 (6 bases). Germline loops: CDR1 LNHDA, CDR2 SQIVND (reference sequence). The V end lost 5 bases, the J end lost 1 base, and 8 bases lay between the germline ends. This CDR3 is built from 13 residues. The CDR3 loop reads CASSGTPNTEAFF. The CDR3 coding sequence is TGTGCCAGTAGTGGGACACCGAACACTGAAGCTTTCTTT.

J is TRBJ2-2 and V is TRBV7-9; 14 bases map to TRBD2. There are 16 residues in the CDR3. V was pared by 5 bases and J by 7 bases, with 6 bases of the junction left unmatched. From germline, CDR1 is SEHNR and CDR2 FQNEAQ (reference sequence). CDR3 amino acids: CASSRGLAGANGELFF. The DNA for the CDR3 is TGTGCCAGCAGCCGGGGACTAGCGGGAGCAAACGGGGAGCTGTTTTTT.